This TCR beta chain was captured by sequencing in a study of T cell repertoires in cytomegalovirus infection. Overall study: Public TCR beta signatures provided an indication of both CMV infection and a matching HLA type.

This clonotype was counted at least ten times. No antigen is known for it. Each CDR3 protein is one row after TCRdb ran MiXCR on the reads. The sample consists of over 85,000 distinct CDR3 sequences, approximately 15% of them appearing once. Study-wide findings and caveats: Ex vivo responses were dominated by HLA-C-restricted CMV-specific TCR beta clonotypes.

With 5 bases clipped from V and 5 bases from J, the junction kept 3 bases outside the gene matches. The length of the CDR3 is 14 residues. Germline V CDR1 and CDR2: SGHTA, FQGNSA. The receptor was isolated from a human donor in good health (CMV status not recorded). Some clones in this sample may be carry-over from other donors' samples. The chain has TRBV7-2 and TRBJ2-1; TRBD2 matches at 10 bases. The sample taken for sequencing was PBMCs. DNA for the CDR3: TGTGCCAGCAGCCCGGGACTAGCGAACAATGAGCAGTTCTTC. Its translation: CASSPGLANNEQFF.